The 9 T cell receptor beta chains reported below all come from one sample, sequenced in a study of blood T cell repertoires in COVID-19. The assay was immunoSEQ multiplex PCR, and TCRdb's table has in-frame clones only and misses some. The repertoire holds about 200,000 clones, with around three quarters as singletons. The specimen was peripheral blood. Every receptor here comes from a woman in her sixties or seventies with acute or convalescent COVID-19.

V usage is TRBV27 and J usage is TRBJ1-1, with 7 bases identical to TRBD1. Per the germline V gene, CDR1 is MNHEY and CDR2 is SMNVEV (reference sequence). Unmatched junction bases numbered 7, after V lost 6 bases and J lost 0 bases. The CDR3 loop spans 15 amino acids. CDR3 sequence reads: CASRRGPHMNTEAFF. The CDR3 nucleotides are TGTGCCAGCAGGAGGGGGCCCCATATGAACACTGAAGCTTTCTTT.

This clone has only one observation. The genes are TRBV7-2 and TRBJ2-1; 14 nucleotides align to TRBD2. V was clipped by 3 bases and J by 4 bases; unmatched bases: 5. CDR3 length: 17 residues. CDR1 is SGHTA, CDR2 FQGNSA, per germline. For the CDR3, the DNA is TGTGCCAGCAGCTTCGGACTAGCGGGGGGACGATACAATGAGCAGTTCTTC. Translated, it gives CASSFGLAGGRYNEQFF.

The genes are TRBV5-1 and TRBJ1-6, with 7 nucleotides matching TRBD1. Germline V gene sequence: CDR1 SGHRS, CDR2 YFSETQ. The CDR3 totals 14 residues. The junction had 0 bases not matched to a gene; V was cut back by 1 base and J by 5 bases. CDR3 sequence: CASSLQGDNSPLHF. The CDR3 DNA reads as TGCGCCAGCAGCTTGCAGGGGGATAATTCACCCCTCCACTTT.

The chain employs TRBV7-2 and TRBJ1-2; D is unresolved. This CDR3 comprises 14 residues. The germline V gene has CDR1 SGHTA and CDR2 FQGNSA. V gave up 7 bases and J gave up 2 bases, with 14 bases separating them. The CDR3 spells CASTWAGINYGYTF. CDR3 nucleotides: TGTGCCAGCACCTGGGCGGGGATCAACTATGGCTACACCTTC.

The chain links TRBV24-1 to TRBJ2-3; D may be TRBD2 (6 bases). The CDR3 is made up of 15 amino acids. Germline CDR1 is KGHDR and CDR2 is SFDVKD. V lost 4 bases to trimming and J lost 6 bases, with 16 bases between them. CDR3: CATSDQPGVSDTQYF. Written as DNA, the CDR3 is TGTGCCACCAGTGACCAGCCGGGGGTATCGGATACGCAGTATTTT.

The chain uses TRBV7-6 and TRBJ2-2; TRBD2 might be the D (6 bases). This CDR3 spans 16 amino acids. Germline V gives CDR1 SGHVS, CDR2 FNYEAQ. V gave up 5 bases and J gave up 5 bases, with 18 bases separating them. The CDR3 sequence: CASSRAGTQVTGELFF. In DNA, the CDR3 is TGTGCCAGCAGCCGTGCCGGGACTCAAGTGACCGGGGAGCTGTTTTTT.

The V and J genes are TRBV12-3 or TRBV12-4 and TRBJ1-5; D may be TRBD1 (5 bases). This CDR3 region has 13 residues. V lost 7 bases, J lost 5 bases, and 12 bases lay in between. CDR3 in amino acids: CASTLTGDQPQHF. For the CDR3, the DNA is TGTGCCAGCACCTTAACAGGAGATCAGCCCCAGCATTTT.

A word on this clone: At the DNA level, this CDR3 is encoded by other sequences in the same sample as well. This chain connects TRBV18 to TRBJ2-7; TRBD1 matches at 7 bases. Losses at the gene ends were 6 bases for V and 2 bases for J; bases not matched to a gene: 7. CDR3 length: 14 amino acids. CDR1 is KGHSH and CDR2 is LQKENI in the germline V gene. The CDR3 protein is CASSRQGSPYEQYV. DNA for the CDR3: TGTGCCAGCTCTCGACAGGGATCGCCCTACGAGCAGTACGTC.

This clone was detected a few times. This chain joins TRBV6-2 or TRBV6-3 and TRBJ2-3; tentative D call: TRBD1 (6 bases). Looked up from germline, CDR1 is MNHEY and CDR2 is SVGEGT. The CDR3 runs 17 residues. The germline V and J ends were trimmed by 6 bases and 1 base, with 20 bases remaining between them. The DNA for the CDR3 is TGTGCCAGCAGCCGCCGCCCCCAAGGGGGAGGCACAGATACGCAGTATTTT. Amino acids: CASSRRPQGGGTDTQYF.